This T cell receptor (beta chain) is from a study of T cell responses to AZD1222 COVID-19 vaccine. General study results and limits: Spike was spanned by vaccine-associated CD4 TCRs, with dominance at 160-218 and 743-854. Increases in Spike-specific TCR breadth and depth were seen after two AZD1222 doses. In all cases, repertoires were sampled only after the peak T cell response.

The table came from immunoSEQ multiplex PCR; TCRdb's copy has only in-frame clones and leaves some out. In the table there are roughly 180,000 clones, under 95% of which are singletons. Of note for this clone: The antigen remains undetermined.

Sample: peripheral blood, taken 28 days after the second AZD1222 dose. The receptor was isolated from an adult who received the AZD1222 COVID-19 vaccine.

The CDR3 here is CASRSRSTNEKLFF. The CDR3 nucleotides are TGTGCCAGCAGATCGAGGTCAACTAATGAAAAACTGTTTTTT. The chain combines TRBV2 with TRBJ1-4; no reliable D call. The CDR3 consists of 14 residues. In germline, CDR1 is SNHLY, CDR2 FYNNEI. The germline V and J ends were trimmed by 6 bases and 0 bases, with 8 bases remaining between them.